One and the same sample provided the 27 T cell receptor beta chains below, sequenced in a study of graft-versus-host responses after intestinal transplantation. Sequenced by immunoSEQ multiplex PCR; TCRdb stores in-frame clones only, minus some. The repertoire holds approximately 5,000 clones, with 85% as singletons. To release intraepithelial and lamina propria lymphocytes, the graft tissue was processed. This specimen was ileum tissue, taken 156 days after intestinal transplant. Receptors originate from a human patient who received an intestinal transplant, so some T cells may come from the graft donor.

V is TRBV28 and J is TRBJ1-1, with 8 bases aligning to TRBD1. The germline gives CDR1 MDHEN, CDR2 SYDVKM. Germline trimming cut 5 bases from V and 3 bases from J; bases unmatched to any gene: 5. There are 14 residues in the CDR3. CDR3: CASSPDRADTEAFF. CDR3 coding DNA: TGTGCCAGCAGTCCGGACAGGGCGGACACTGAAGCTTTCTTT.

This clone has only one observation. The chain is built from TRBV7-4 and TRBJ2-5; D remains ambiguous. The CDR3 totals 15 residues. Germline V lookup: CDR1 SGHVT, CDR2 SQSDAQ. V was cut by 2 bases and J by 0 bases, with 10 bases left in between. In DNA form, the CDR3 reads TGTGCCAGCAGCTTAATAGGACCAGACCAAGAGACCCAGTACTTC. Residues: CASSLIGPDQETQYF.

This chain uses TRBV9 with TRBJ1-5; D is perhaps TRBD1 (6 bases). V was clipped by 2 bases and J by 4 bases, with 7 bases between them. The CDR3 consists of 13 residues. From germline, CDR1 is SGDLS and CDR2 YYNGEE. The DNA for the CDR3 is TGTGCCAGCAGCGTGGGACAAAATCAGCCCCAGCATTTT. Its translation: CASSVGQNQPQHF.

The chain employs TRBV18 and TRBJ2-2, with D perhaps TRBD2 (5 bases). Germline V gene data show CDR1 as KGHSH and CDR2 as LQKENI. Between the trimmed V and J ends, which lost 2 bases and 0 bases, there was a span of 13 bases. The CDR3 consists of 17 residues. The CDR3 region is CASSPNEAASNTGELFF. The CDR3 nucleotides are TGTGCCAGCTCACCAAATGAAGCGGCATCGAACACCGGGGAGCTGTTTTTT.

The chain couples TRBV6-4 to TRBJ2-3; 12 bases agree with TRBD2. The CDR3 length is 16 residues. The germline CDR1 and CDR2 sequences are MRHNA and SNTAGT. Trimming took 4 bases from V and 2 from J; bases not matched to a gene: 4. The DNA of the CDR3 is TGTGCCAGCAGTGCGTCTAGCGGGGGGGCCACAGATACGCAGTATTTT. Protein product: CASSASSGGATDTQYF.

The chain combines TRBV2 with TRBJ2-7; no reliable D call. The CDR3 runs 14 residues. The germline V gene has CDR1 SNHLY and CDR2 FYNNEI. V lost 4 bases and J 0 bases, leaving 10 bases between the germline ends. The CDR3 loop is CASSVSTISYEQYF. For the CDR3, the DNA is TGTGCCAGCAGTGTATCAACGATCTCCTACGAGCAGTACTTC.

CDR3 DNA sequence: TGTGCCAGCAGGGCAGGGGGAGGCTACACCTTC. It is translated as CASRAGGGYTF. The chain employs TRBV2 and TRBJ1-2; 7 bases match TRBD1. V shed 6 bases, J shed 8 bases, and the junction held 3 bases outside the gene matches. CDR3 length: 11 amino acids. Germline V CDR1 and CDR2: SNHLY, FYNNEI.

This clone was seen only a few times. This rearrangement joins TRBV4-1 to TRBJ2-1; D ambiguous. Germline CDR1 and CDR2: MGHRA and YSYEKL. The CDR3 is 14 residues long. Trimming cost V 1 base and J 8 bases, with 12 bases left between them. The CDR3 loop reads CASSQGGWGYEQFF. The DNA of the CDR3 is TGCGCCAGCAGCCAAGGAGGTTGGGGTTATGAGCAGTTCTTC.

The chain combines TRBV6-5 with TRBJ2-1; 10 nucleotides match TRBD1. J lost 2 bases, V lost 7 bases, and 5 bases had no gene match. CDR1 and CDR2 from the germline V gene are MNHEY and SVGAGI. This CDR3 is built from 15 residues. The CDR3 loop reads CASTLDRGPYNEQFF. DNA for the CDR3: TGTGCCAGCACCCTTGACAGGGGGCCCTACAATGAGCAGTTCTTC.

This clone was observed a handful of times. The rearrangement joins TRBV11-2 to TRBJ1-1, with D unresolved. CDR1 SGHAT and CDR2 FQNNGV come from the germline V gene. V was pared by 1 base and J by 5 bases, with 5 bases between. The CDR3 length is 12 residues. The CDR3 spells CASSLGETEAFF. The CDR3 nucleotides are TGTGCCAGCAGCTTAGGGGAGACTGAAGCTTTCTTT.

The chain combines TRBV11-2 with TRBJ2-3; TRBD1 or TRBD2 may be the D gene (7 bases each). Germline CDR1 is SGHAT and CDR2 is FQNNGV. The CDR3 covers 13 residues. V lost 5 bases to trimming and J lost 4 bases, with 10 bases between them. The CDR3 is CASSGRGPDTQYF. The DNA for the CDR3 is TGTGCCAGCAGCGGGAGGGGGCCAGATACGCAGTATTTT.

The gene calls are TRBV5-1 and TRBJ2-3; D is possibly TRBD1 (6 bases). V was pared by 3 bases and J by 4 bases, with 12 bases between. Germline CDR1 and CDR2: SGHRS and YFSETQ. This CDR3 is 14 amino acids long. CDR3 in amino acids: CASSWGQGPDTQYF. The CDR3 DNA sequence: TGCGCCAGCAGCTGGGGGCAGGGACCAGATACGCAGTATTTT.

Only one count was recorded for this clone. The CDR3: CAWSTGLPGELFF. In DNA, the CDR3 is TGTGCCTGGTCGACAGGGTTGCCCGGGGAGCTGTTTTTT. The rearrangement uses TRBV30 and TRBJ2-2; 7 bases match TRBD1. The V gene end was trimmed by 5 bases and the J gene end by 6 bases; junction bases not matched to a gene: 6. This CDR3 region has 13 residues. Germline V gene sequence: CDR1 GTSNPN, CDR2 SVGIG (reference sequence). Using reference TRBV30 and TRBJ2-2 for the parts outside the CDR3, the full variable domain is SQTIHQWPATLVQPVGSPLSLECTVEGTSNPNLYWYRQAAGRGLQLLFYSVGIGQISSEVPQNLSASRPQDRQFILSSKKLLLSDSGFYLCAWSTGLPGELFFGEGSRLTVL.

The chain employs TRBV5-6 and TRBJ1-6; 7 bases agree with TRBD1. V trimming: 0 bases; J trimming: 7 bases; junction bases outside the gene matches: 4. The CDR3 spans 15 residues. Germline V gives CDR1 SGHDT, CDR2 YYEEEE. DNA of the CDR3: TGTGCCAGCAGCTTGGGACAGGGCTCCAATTCACCCCTCCACTTT. Translating gives CASSLGQGSNSPLHF.

J is TRBJ2-7 and V is TRBV5-1; 8 bases agree with TRBD1. The germline V gene has CDR1 SGHRS and CDR2 YFSETQ. This CDR3 is built from 13 residues. V was clipped by 5 bases and J by 5 bases; unmatched bases: 6. The CDR3 region is CASREKTGDEQYF. The CDR3 region has the DNA TGCGCCAGCAGGGAAAAGACAGGGGACGAGCAGTACTTC. Supplemented by reference TRBV5-1 and TRBJ2-7, the full variable domain reads KAGVTQTPRYLIKTRGQQVTLSCSPISGHRSVSWYQQTPGQGLQFLFEYFSETQRNKGNFPGRFSGRQFSNSRSEMNVSTLELGDSALYLCASREKTGDEQYFGPGTRLTVT.

The V and J genes are TRBV7-9 and TRBJ1-2, with TRBD1 matching 7 bases. CDR3 length: 16 amino acids. Germline CDR1 reads SEHNR; CDR2 reads FQNEAQ (reference sequence). V gave up 5 bases and J gave up 3 bases; unmatched junction bases: 12. CDR3 loop: CASSKTPDGQDYGYTF. The CDR3 bases are TGTGCCAGCAGCAAAACACCCGATGGACAGGACTATGGCTACACCTTC.

This rearrangement joins TRBV7-2 to TRBJ1-1; a possible D gene is TRBD1 (6 bases). The germline V gene encodes CDR1 SGHTA and CDR2 FQGNSA. V was cut by 0 bases and J by 2 bases, with 19 bases left in between. The CDR3 covers 18 residues. CDR3: CASSLASAGRGGNTEAFF. In DNA form, the CDR3 reads TGTGCCAGCAGCTTAGCATCCGCGGGTAGAGGGGGAAACACTGAAGCTTTCTTT. Full variable domain (outside the CDR3, taken from reference TRBV7-2 and TRBJ1-1): GAGVSQSPSNKVTEKGKDVELRCDPISGHTALYWYRQSLGQGLEFLIYFQGNSAPDKSGLPSDRFSAERTGGSVSTLTIQRTQQEDSAVYLCASSLASAGRGGNTEAFFGQGTRLTVV.

The rearrangement joins TRBV18 to TRBJ1-5; D uncertain. The germline V gene has CDR1 KGHSH and CDR2 LQKENI. The CDR3 consists of 16 residues. Trimming stripped 2 bases from V and 0 bases from J, with 11 bases between. CDR3 sequence (DNA): TGTGCCAGCTCACCAATGGACTCCCATAGCAATCAGCCCCAGCATTTT. Translating it yields CASSPMDSHSNQPQHF.

J is TRBJ2-5 and V is TRBV29-1; a possible D gene is TRBD1 (6 bases). The V gene lost 2 bases and the J gene lost 9 bases, with 22 bases spanning the gap. CDR1 and CDR2 (germline): SQVTM, ANQGSEA. This CDR3 comprises 15 residues. CDR3 residues: CSVEKWARGAGAQYF. CDR3 bases: TGCAGCGTTGAAAAATGGGCCAGGGGCGCAGGTGCCCAGTACTTC. Full variable domain (rest looked up from reference TRBV29-1 and TRBJ2-5): SAVISQKPSRDICQRGTSLTIQCQVDSQVTMMFWYRQQPGQSLTLIATANQGSEATYESGFVIDKFPISRPNLTFSTLTVSNMSPEDSSIYLCSVEKWARGAGAQYFGPGTRLLVL.

This chain uses TRBV9 with TRBJ2-2; no firm D call. CDR1 SGDLS and CDR2 YYNGEE come from the germline V gene. V lost 0 bases to trimming and J lost 7 bases, with 10 bases between them. This CDR3 is built from 14 residues. Here the CDR3 DNA reads TGTGCCAGCAGCGTAGCGGAGCACCTCGGGGAGCTGTTTTTT. Amino acids: CASSVAEHLGELFF.

The chain uses TRBV5-1 and TRBJ1-4; D gene unclear. Trimming left V 2 bases short and J 3 bases short, with 11 bases between. Germline V gives CDR1 SGHRS, CDR2 YFSETQ. This CDR3 is 15 amino acids long. CDR3 amino acids: CASSLNRPPNEKLFF. The CDR3 coding sequence is TGCGCCAGCAGCTTAAACAGACCCCCTAATGAAAAACTGTTTTTT. The full variable domain, in which reference TRBV5-1 and TRBJ1-4 provide the parts outside the CDR3, is KAGVTQTPRYLIKTRGQQVTLSCSPISGHRSVSWYQQTPGQGLQFLFEYFSETQRNKGNFPGRFSGRQFSNSRSEMNVSTLELGDSALYLCASSLNRPPNEKLFFGSGTQLSVL.

The chain is built from TRBV11-2 and TRBJ2-7; D gene ambiguous. The germline V gene has CDR1 SGHAT and CDR2 FQNNGV. The CDR3 has 11 amino acids. The V end was cut by 4 bases, the J end by 5 bases, with 6 bases between. Written as DNA, the CDR3 is TGTGCCAGCAGCTACGAGGACGAGCAGTACTTC. Protein: CASSYEDEQYF.

This clone came up once. The rearrangement links TRBV5-1 to TRBJ2-2; no definite D call. Trimming stripped 0 bases from V and 3 bases from J, with 3 bases between. Germline V gene sequence: CDR1 SGHRS, CDR2 YFSETQ. The CDR3 totals 13 residues. The CDR3 DNA reads TGCGCCAGCAGCTTGGGGTACACCGGGGAGCTGTTTTTT. It codes for CASSLGYTGELFF.

The genes are TRBV6-1 and TRBJ1-4; no clear D. Germline V gene data show CDR1 as MNHNS and CDR2 as SASEGT. The CDR3 runs 12 residues. The V and J ends lost 0 bases and 10 bases respectively, with 6 bases between them. This CDR3 reads CASSEASSKLFF. CDR3 DNA sequence: TGTGCCAGCAGTGAAGCTTCGTCAAAACTGTTTTTT.

V and J are TRBV4-1 and TRBJ2-3; D gene unclear. Between the trimmed V and J ends, which lost 0 bases and 0 bases, there was a span of 4 bases. CDR1 is MGHRA and CDR2 is YSYEKL in the germline V gene. The CDR3 totals 14 residues. The CDR3 is CASSQEPSTDTQYF. CDR3 nucleotides: TGCGCCAGCAGCCAAGAGCCGAGCACAGATACGCAGTATTTT.

The chain employs TRBV6-1 and TRBJ1-4, with a weak D call TRBD1 (5 bases). The CDR3 has 16 amino acids. Per germline, CDR1 MNHNS and CDR2 SASEGT. Trimming removed 0 bases at V and 8 bases at J, with 16 bases between. The CDR3 DNA sequence: TGTGCCAGCAGTGAAGCGGGGCGGGGCAGGGCCGAAAAACTGTTTTTT. It translates to CASSEAGRGRAEKLFF.

V gene TRBV11-2 combines with J gene TRBJ2-1; D not certain. CDR1 is SGHAT, CDR2 FQNNGV, per germline. V lost 7 bases and J 6 bases, leaving 16 bases between the germline ends. This CDR3 is built from 14 residues. Here the CDR3 reads CASTPLTTPNEQFF. Written as DNA, the CDR3 is TGTGCCAGCACCCCTTTGACAACCCCCAATGAGCAGTTCTTC.